These T cell receptor beta chains were read from a single sample in a study of shared clonotypes between healthy human individuals. Assay: immunoSEQ multiplex PCR; the TCRdb copy retains only in-frame clones and omits some. Of hundreds of thousands of clones listed, roughly four fifths were seen once; the top ten hold 9.5% to 15%. The specimen sequenced was PBMCs. Every receptor here comes from a woman aged 40 to 49 in good health. Some clones in this sample may be carry-over from other donors' samples. CDR3s include the opening cysteine and the closing phenylalanine or tryptophan. The order of the fields is V gene, J gene, D gene, CDR3 protein. The D gene is left open where the match is weak.

TRBV6-5,TRBJ2-7,TRBD2,CASGKGLAVYEQYF
TRBV7-9,TRBJ2-7,-,CASSFTGEATEQYF
TRBV5-1,TRBJ1-1,-,CASSDSRENTEAFF
TRBV7-9,TRBJ2-1,-,CASSLEGESYNEQFF
TRBV10-3,TRBJ2-5,TRBD2,CAISTSGEQETQYF
TRBV5-4,TRBJ1-3,-,CARQSGNTIYF
TRBV20-1,TRBJ1-1,-,CSARLNTEAFF
TRBV5-1,TRBJ2-7,-,CASGPGLSSYEQYF
TRBV28,TRBJ2-1,-,CASRFIFSSSSGASSYNEQFF
TRBV7-8,TRBJ1-2,-,CASSLDGWSGYTF
TRBV19,TRBJ1-3,-,CASQLTSGAFSGNTIYF
TRBV27,TRBJ2-7,-,CASREAGAYEQYF
TRBV5-4,TRBJ2-7,TRBD2,CASSLVGEGEQYF
TRBV2,TRBJ1-2,TRBD1,CASSEIARDRERYGYTF
TRBV28,TRBJ1-1,-,CASRNLQGRNTEAFF
TRBV6-1,TRBJ2-7,-,CASSNRREQYF
TRBV2,TRBJ2-1,TRBD2,CASTGLADSYNEQFF
TRBV21-1,TRBJ1-5,-,CASSKGDRAEGNQPQHF
TRBV7-3,TRBJ2-2,-,CASSSQAGELFF
TRBV4-3,TRBJ2-5,-,CASSQGGRGSETQYF
TRBV6-4,TRBJ2-2,-,CASSGEVARDTGELFF
TRBV5-4,TRBJ2-7,-,CASSPKAGDLTYEQYF